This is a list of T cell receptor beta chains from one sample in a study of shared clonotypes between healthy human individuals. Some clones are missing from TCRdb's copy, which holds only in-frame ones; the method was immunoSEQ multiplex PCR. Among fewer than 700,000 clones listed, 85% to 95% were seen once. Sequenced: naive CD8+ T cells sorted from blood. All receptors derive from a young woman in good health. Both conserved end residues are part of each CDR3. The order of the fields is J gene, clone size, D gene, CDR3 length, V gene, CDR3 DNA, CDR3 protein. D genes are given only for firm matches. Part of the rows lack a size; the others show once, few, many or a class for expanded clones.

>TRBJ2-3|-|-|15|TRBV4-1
TGCGCCAGCAGCCCCGGGACGAGGGCCACAGATACGCAGTATTTT
CASSPGTRATDTQYF
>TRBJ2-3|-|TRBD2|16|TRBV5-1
TGCGCCAGCAGCCCGGGGACTAGCGGGAGTACAGATACGCAGTATTTT
CASSPGTSGSTDTQYF
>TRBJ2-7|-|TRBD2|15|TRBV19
TGTGCCAGTAGTGACTTCACTAGCGGGAGCGGCGAGCAGTACTTC
CASSDFTSGSGEQYF
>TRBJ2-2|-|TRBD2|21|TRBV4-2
TGTGCCAGCAGCCAAGATAAGGCTAGCGGGAGGGTATCCACGAACACCGGGGAGCTGTTTTTT
CASSQDKASGRVSTNTGELFF
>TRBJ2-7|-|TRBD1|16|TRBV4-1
TGCGCCAGCAGCCAAGGTTCCGGGACAGGGAGCTACGAGCAGTACTTC
CASSQGSGTGSYEQYF
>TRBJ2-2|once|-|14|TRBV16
TGTGCCAGCAGCCAATTAGGGGGCACCGGGGAGCTGTTTTTT
CASSQLGGTGELFF
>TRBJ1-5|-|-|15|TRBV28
TGTGCCAGCAGTTTGACAGGACTTAGCAATCGGCCCCAGCATTTT
CASSLTGLSNRPQHF
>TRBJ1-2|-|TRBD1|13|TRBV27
TGTGCCACCACCCCCGGGACAGGCTATGGCTACACCTTC
CATTPGTGYGYTF
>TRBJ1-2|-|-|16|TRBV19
TGTGCCAGTAGTATCCCGCGGGGCGGTCCAGCGGGGGGCTACACCTTC
CASSIPRGGPAGGYTF
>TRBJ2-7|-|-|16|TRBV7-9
TGTGCCAGCAGCCCTTCTCTTATAGGCATCTCCTACGAGCAGTACTTC
CASSPSLIGISYEQYF
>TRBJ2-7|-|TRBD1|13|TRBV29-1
TGCAGCGTGAGGACAGGGGGCAACTACGAGCAGTACTTC
CSVRTGGNYEQYF
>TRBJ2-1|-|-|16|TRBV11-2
TGTGCCAGCTCCTCGACTAGAAGCGTTTCCCTCAATGAGCAGTTCTTC
CASSSTRSVSLNEQFF
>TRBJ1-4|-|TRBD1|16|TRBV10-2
TGCGCCAGCAGAACCGACAGGGAGGGAACTAATGAAAAACTGTTTTTT
CASRTDREGTNEKLFF
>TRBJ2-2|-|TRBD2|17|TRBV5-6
TGTGCCAGCAGCTTGGGACTAGCGGGATCCAAAACCGGGGAGCTGTTTTTT
CASSLGLAGSKTGELFF
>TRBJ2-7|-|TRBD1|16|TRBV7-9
TGTGCCAGCAGCTCCCAGACAGGGTACAATACCTACGAGCAGTACTTC
CASSSQTGYNTYEQYF
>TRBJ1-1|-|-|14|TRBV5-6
TGTGCCAGCACCCTGGGGGCGGGGAACACTGAAGCTTTCTTT
CASTLGAGNTEAFF
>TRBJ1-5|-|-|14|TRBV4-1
TGCGCCAGCAGCCCGAGGGAGAAGCTCCAGCCCCAGCATTTT
CASSPREKLQPQHF
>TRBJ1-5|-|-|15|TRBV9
TGTGCCAGCAGCGTAGACGGGGTGAGCAATCAGCCCCAGCATTTT
CASSVDGVSNQPQHF
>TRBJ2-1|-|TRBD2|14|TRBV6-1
TGTGCCAGCAGTGGAGGGGACTACCCCGGTGAGCAGTTCTTC
CASSGGDYPGEQFF
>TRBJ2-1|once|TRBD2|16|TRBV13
TGTGCCAGCAGCTTTACTAGCGGGATACCTTACAATGAGCAGTTCTTC
CASSFTSGIPYNEQFF
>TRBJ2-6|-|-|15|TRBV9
TGTGCCAGCAGCGATACGAGGGCTGGGGCCAACGTCCTGACTTTC
CASSDTRAGANVLTF
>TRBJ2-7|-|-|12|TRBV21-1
TGTGCCAGCAGCAAACTCGACTACGAGCAGTACTTC
CASSKLDYEQYF
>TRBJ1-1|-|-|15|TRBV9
TGTGCCAGCAGCGTAGGACCGGGACAGAACACTGAAGCTTTCTTT
CASSVGPGQNTEAFF
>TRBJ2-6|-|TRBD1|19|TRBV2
TGTGCCAGCACCCCCCTACTGGGACAGGGGGCTCGTGGGGCCAACGTCCTGACTTTC
CASTPLLGQGARGANVLTF
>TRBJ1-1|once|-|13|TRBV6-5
TGTGCCAGCAGTTACTCGAGAAGGGCGGAGAGGGTCTTT
CASSYSRRAERVF
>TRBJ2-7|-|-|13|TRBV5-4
TGTGCCAGCAGCTCCCCATCTACCTACGAGCAGTACTTC
CASSSPSTYEQYF
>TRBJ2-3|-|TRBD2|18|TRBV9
TGTGCCAGCAGCCCGAGCGGGGGACTAGCGGTAATCACAGATACGCAGTATTTT
CASSPSGGLAVITDTQYF
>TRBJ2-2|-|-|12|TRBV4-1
TGCGCCAGCAGCCTTGGAGTCGGGGAGCTGTTTTTT
CASSLGVGELFF
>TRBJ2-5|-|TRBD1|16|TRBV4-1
TGCGCCAGCAGCCAAGGCCCCGACAGGGAACAAGAGACCCAGTACTTC
CASSQGPDREQETQYF
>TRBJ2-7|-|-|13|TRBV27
TGTGCCAGCAGCCTTACGGCGAACTACGAGCAGTACTTC
CASSLTANYEQYF
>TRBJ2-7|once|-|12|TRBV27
TGTGCCAGCAGTCCCAGAAGGGGCGAGCAGTACTTC
CASSPRRGEQYF
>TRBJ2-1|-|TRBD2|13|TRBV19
TGTGCCAGTAGTATTACTAGCGTTGGTGAGCAGTTCTTC
CASSITSVGEQFF
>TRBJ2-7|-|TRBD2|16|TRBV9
TGTGCCAGCAGCGCAGGCGGGGGGGGCGTCTTCTCCGAGCAGTACTTC
CASSAGGGGVFSEQYF
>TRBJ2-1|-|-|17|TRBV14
TGTGCCAGCAGCCAAGTATACGGGGAAAACTGGCAGTATGAGCAGTTCTTC
CASSQVYGENWQYEQFF
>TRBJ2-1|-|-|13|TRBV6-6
TGTGCCAGCAGTTATAGTGGGAGTTCGGAGCAGTTCTTC
CASSYSGSSEQFF
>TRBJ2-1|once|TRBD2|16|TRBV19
TGTGCCAGTAGTAGGACTAGCGGAAATTCCTACAATGAGCAGTTCTTC
CASSRTSGNSYNEQFF
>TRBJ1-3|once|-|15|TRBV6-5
TGTGCCAGCACCGAACAGGGATTGTCCGGAAACACCATATATTTT
CASTEQGLSGNTIYF
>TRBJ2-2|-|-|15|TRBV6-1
TGTGCCAGCAGTCAACAGGGGGGGAGCACCGGGGAGCTGTTTTTT
CASSQQGGSTGELFF
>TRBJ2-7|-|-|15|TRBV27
TGTGCCAGCAGTTTATCGGGGGGTGCTACCTACGAGCAGTACTTC
CASSLSGGATYEQYF
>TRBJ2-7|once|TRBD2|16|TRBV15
TGTGCCACCAGCACCGGAACTAGCGGGAGGCGGTACGAGCAGTACTTC
CATSTGTSGRRYEQYF
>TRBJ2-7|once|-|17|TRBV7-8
TGTGCCAGCAGCTTTTCACTCCCGGCCTCCTCGATTTACGAGCAGTACTTC
CASSFSLPASSIYEQYF
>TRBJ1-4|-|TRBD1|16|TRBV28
TGTGCCAGCAGCATCGGGAGTTTGGACAGGGGGCAGGAACTGTTTTTT
CASSIGSLDRGQELFF
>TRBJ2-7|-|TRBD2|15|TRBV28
TGTGCCAGCAGTAAGCGGGAGGCTAGCTCCTACGAGCAGTACTTC
CASSKREASSYEQYF
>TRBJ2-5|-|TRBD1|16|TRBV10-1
TGCGCCAGCAGTCCGGGACAGGGAGGGATCCAAGAGACCCAGTACTTC
CASSPGQGGIQETQYF
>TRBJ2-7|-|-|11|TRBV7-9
TGTGCCACCGTACAGGTATACGAGCAGTACTTC
CATVQVYEQYF
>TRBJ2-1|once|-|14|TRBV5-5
TGTGCCAGCAGCTTGGCGCGTGTTGGCGGTGAGCAGTTCTTC
CASSLARVGGEQFF
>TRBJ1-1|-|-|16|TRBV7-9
TGTGCCAGCAGCTTAGACTCCACCGATATGAACACTGAAGCTTTCTTT
CASSLDSTDMNTEAFF
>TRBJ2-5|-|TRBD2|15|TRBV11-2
TGTGCCAGCAGCTTAGCTAGCGGGGGTAAAGAGACCCAGTACTTC
CASSLASGGKETQYF
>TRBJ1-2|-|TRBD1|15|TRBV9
TGTGCCAGCAGCGCGTGGACAGGGGCTAACTATGGCTACACCTTC
CASSAWTGANYGYTF
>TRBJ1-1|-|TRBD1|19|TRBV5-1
TGCGCCAGCAGCTTGGACTATTTCGGGGGACAGGGGATGAACACTGAAGCTTTCTTT
CASSLDYFGGQGMNTEAFF
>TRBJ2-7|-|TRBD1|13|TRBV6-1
TGTGCCAGCAGTGAAGACAGGGGTTACGAGCAGTACTTC
CASSEDRGYEQYF
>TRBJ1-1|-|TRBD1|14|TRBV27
TGTGCCAGCAGTTCTTGGACAGGGAACACTGAAGCTTTCTTT
CASSSWTGNTEAFF
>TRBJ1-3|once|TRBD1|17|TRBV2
TGTGCCAGCAGTGTATCGAGGGGGCGTGTACCTGGAAACACCATATATTTT
CASSVSRGRVPGNTIYF